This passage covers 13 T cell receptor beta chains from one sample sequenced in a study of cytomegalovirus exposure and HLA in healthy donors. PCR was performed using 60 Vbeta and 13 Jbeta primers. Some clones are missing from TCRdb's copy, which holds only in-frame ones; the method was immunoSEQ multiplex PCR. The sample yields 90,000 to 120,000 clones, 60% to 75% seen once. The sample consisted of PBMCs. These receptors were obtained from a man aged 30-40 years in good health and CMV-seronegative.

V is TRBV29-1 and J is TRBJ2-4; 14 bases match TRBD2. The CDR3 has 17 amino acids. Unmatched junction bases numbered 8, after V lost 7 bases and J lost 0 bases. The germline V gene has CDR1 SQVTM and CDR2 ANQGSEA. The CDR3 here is CSDGTSGSHLAKNIQYF. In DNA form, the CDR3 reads TGCAGCGATGGGACTAGCGGGAGCCACCTAGCCAAAAACATTCAGTACTTC.

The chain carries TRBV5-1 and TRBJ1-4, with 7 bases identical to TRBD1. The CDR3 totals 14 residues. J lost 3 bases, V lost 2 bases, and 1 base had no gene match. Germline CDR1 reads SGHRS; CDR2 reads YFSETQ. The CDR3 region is CASSFDRANEKLFF. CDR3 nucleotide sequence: TGCGCCAGCAGCTTCGACAGGGCTAATGAAAAACTGTTTTTT.

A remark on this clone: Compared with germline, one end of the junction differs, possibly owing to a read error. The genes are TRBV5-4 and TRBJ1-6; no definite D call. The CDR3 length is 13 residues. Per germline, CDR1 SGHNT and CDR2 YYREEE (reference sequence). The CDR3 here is CASSSSSNSPLHF. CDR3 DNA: TGTGCCAGCAGCTCCTCCTCTAATTCACCCCTCCACTTT.

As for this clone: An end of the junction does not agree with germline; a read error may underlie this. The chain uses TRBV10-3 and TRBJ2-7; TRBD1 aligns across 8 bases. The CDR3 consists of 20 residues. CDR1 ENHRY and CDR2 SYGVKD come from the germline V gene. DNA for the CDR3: TGTGCCATCAGTCCTAATCCCAAGACAGGGGAAATTAGAGGTAGAGTCCCCTACTTTTTC. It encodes CAISPNPKTGEIRGRVPYFF.

As DNA, the CDR3 is TGTGCCAGCAGCTCTTCCGGGAGGGCCCTTAGCACAGATACGCAGTATTTT. Translation gives CASSSSGRALSTDTQYF. The rearrangement uses TRBV7-3 and TRBJ2-3; 8 bases align to TRBD2. This CDR3 contains 17 residues. Germline CDR1 SGHTA, CDR2 FQGTGA. With 4 bases clipped from V and 0 bases from J, the junction kept 9 bases outside the gene matches.

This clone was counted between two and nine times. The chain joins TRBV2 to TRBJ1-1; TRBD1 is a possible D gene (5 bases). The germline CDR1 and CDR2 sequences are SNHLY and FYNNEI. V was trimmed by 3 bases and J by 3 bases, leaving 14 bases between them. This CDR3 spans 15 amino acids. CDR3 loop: CASSDQGLPDTEAFF. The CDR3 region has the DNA TGTGCCAGCAGTGATCAGGGCCTCCCGGACACTGAAGCTTTCTTT.

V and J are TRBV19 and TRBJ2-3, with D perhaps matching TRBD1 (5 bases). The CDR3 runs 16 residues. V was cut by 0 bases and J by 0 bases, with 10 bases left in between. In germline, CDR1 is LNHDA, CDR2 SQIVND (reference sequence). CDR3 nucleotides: TGTGCCAGTAGTATAGAAGGGGATTCTAGCACAGATACGCAGTATTTT. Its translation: CASSIEGDSSTDTQYF. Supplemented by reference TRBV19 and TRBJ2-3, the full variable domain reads DGGITQSPKYLFRKEGQNVTLSCEQNLNHDAMYWYRQDPGQGLRLIYYSQIVNDFQKGDIAEGYSVSREKKESFPLTVTSAQKNPTAFYLCASSIEGDSSTDTQYFGPGTRLTVL.

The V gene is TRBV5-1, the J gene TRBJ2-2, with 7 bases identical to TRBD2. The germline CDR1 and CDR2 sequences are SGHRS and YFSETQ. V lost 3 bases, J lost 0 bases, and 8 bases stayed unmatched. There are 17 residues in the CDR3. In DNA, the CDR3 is TGCGCCAGCAGCTCCGGCCGTGCGGGGGCGAACACCGGGGAGCTGTTTTTT. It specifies CASSSGRAGANTGELFF.

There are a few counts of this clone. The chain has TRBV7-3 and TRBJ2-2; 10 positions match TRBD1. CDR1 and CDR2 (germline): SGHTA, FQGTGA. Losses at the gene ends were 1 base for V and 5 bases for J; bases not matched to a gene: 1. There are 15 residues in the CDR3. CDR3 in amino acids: CASSLRTGGTGELFF. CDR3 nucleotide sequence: TGTGCCAGCAGCTTAAGGACAGGGGGTACCGGGGAGCTGTTTTTT.

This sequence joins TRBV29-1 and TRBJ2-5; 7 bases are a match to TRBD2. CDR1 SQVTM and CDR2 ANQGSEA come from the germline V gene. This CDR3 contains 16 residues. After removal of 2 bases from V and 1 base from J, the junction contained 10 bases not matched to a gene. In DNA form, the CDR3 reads TGCAGCGTTGAACTGGCGGGAGCGGGCTCCCAAGAGACCCAGTACTTC. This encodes CSVELAGAGSQETQYF.

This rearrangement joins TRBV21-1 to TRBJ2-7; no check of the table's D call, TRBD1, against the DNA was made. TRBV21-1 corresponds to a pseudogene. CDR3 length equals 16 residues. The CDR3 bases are TGTGCCAGCGGGTACCCGCCAGAGCAGGGTATCTACGAGCAGTACTTC. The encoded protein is CASGYPPEQGIYEQYF.

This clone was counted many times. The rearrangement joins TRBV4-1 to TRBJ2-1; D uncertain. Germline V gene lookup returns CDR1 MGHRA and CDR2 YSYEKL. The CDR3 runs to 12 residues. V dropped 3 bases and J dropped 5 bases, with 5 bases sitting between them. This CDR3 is CASSQAHNEQFF. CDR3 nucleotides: TGCGCCAGCAGCCAGGCCCACAATGAGCAGTTCTTC.

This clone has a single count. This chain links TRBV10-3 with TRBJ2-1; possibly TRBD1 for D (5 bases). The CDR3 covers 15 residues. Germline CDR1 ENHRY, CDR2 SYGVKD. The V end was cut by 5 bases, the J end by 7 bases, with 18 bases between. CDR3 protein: CAISRDGALINEQFF. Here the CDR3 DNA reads TGTGCCATCAGTCGAGATGGGGCCTTAATTAATGAGCAGTTCTTC.